These 17 T cell receptor beta chains were all obtained from the same sample, sequenced in a study of T cell responses to AZD1222 COVID-19 vaccine. Using immunoSEQ multiplex PCR, the repertoire was profiled, and TCRdb retains in-frame clones only, with some absent. The table includes approximately 120,000 clones, around 90% detected once. This sample comprised peripheral blood, obtained on day 0 of AZD1222 vaccination. These TCRs come from an adult in good health.

The V and J genes are TRBV11-3 and TRBJ2-1; 8 bases line up with TRBD1. Germline V lookup: CDR1 SGHNT, CDR2 YENEEA. The CDR3 contains 17 residues. The junction had 15 bases not matched to a gene; V was cut back by 4 bases and J by 7 bases. CDR3 sequence reads: CASSYPRQGTFGNEQFF. Here the CDR3 DNA reads TGTGCCAGCAGCTACCCCAGACAGGGGACCTTTGGTAATGAGCAGTTCTTC.

This clone was seen a few times. The V call is TRBV5-1, the J call TRBJ2-1; TRBD2 agrees at 14 bases. The CDR3 has 17 amino acids. Germline-derived CDR1 and CDR2 are SGHRS and YFSETQ. V dropped 0 bases and J dropped 7; count of bases not matched to a gene: 6. The CDR3 sequence is CASSLGGLAGVGNEQFF. The CDR3 DNA reads TGCGCCAGCAGCTTGGGGGGACTAGCGGGAGTCGGTAATGAGCAGTTCTTC.

The V gene is TRBV19, the J gene TRBJ1-2; D gene ambiguous. The V gene's germline CDR1 is LNHDA and CDR2 SQIVND (reference sequence). CDR3 length: 13 amino acids. The ends were cut back, 5 bases at V and 8 bases at J, with 15 bases in the middle. CDR3 in amino acids: CASSEGSRRGYTF. CDR3 bases: TGTGCCAGTAGTGAGGGTAGTCGTCGAGGCTACACCTTC.

Regarding this clone: Relative to the germline gene, one junction end is altered; a read error may explain this. The chain has TRBV7-9 and TRBJ2-7, with D perhaps TRBD1 (7 bases). Germline values: CDR1 SEHNR, CDR2 FQNEAQ (reference sequence). The CDR3 loop spans 13 amino acids. CDR3 in DNA: TGTGCCAGCAGCCCGATCCGGGACAGCTCAGGGACTTTC. Protein: CASSPIRDSSGTF.

The chain couples TRBV9 to TRBJ1-3; a weak D match, TRBD1 (6 bases). The CDR3 contains 17 residues. Germline values: CDR1 SGDLS, CDR2 YYNGEE. Trimming cost V 0 bases and J 0 bases, with 13 bases left between them. The CDR3 nucleotides are TGTGCCAGCAGCGTAGATCTGGGCAGGGGCTCTGGAAACACCATATATTTT. Translated, it gives CASSVDLGRGSGNTIYF. Based on the CDR3 plus reference TRBV9 and TRBJ1-3, the full variable domain is DSGVTQTPKHLITATGQRVTLRCSPRSGDLSVYWYQQSLDQGLQFLIQYYNGEERAKGNILERFSAQQFPDLHSELNLSSLELGDSALYFCASSVDLGRGSGNTIYFGEGSWLTVV.

The rearrangement joins TRBV6-1 to TRBJ2-5, with D perhaps given as TRBD1 or TRBD2 (5 bases each). Trimming stripped 1 base from V and 5 bases from J, with 14 bases between. The CDR3 is 15 amino acids. The germline gives CDR1 MNHNS, CDR2 SASEGT. Here the CDR3 reads CASSEVPGTGETQYF. CDR3 coding DNA: TGTGCCAGCAGTGAAGTACCCGGGACGGGGGAGACCCAGTACTTC.

The chain uses TRBV5-1 and TRBJ2-2; D gene uncertain. The CDR3 loop spans 15 amino acids. Germline V lookup: CDR1 SGHRS, CDR2 YFSETQ. The ends were cut back, 0 bases at V and 0 bases at J, with 6 bases in the middle. CDR3 in DNA: TGCGCCAGCAGCTTGGAGGCTGCGAACACCGGGGAGCTGTTTTTT. It encodes CASSLEAANTGELFF.

V and J are TRBV10-2 and TRBJ1-5, with D unresolved. The V end was cut by 0 bases, the J end by 2 bases, with 14 bases between. The CDR3 has 17 residues. Germline V gives CDR1 WSHSY, CDR2 SAAADI. CDR3 amino acids: CASSESRGRTGNQPQHF. DNA of the CDR3: TGCGCCAGCAGTGAGTCGAGAGGGCGAACGGGCAATCAGCCCCAGCATTTT.

V and J are TRBV14 and TRBJ2-7; 8 bases match TRBD2. Per germline, CDR1 SGHDN and CDR2 FVKESK. The V segment lost 1 base and the J segment 2 bases; nucleotides outside the gene matches: 4. This CDR3 contains 15 residues. The CDR3 sequence is CASSQGGTRTYEQYF. The CDR3 DNA reads TGTGCCAGCAGCCAAGGGGGGACTAGAACCTACGAGCAGTACTTC.

V usage is TRBV5-6 and J usage is TRBJ2-7; D might be TRBD1 (5 bases). V was cut by 3 bases and J by 2 bases, with 12 bases left in between. This CDR3 spans 14 amino acids. Looked up from germline, CDR1 is SGHDT and CDR2 is YYEEEE. DNA for the CDR3: TGTGCCAGCAGCTGGATGACAGACGCCTACGAGCAGTACTTC. Residues: CASSWMTDAYEQYF.

The V and J genes are TRBV19 and TRBJ1-3, with D perhaps TRBD1 (6 bases). Germline V gene lookup returns CDR1 LNHDA and CDR2 SQIVND (reference sequence). The CDR3 totals 14 residues. The V gene lost 7 bases and the J gene lost 0 bases, with 10 bases spanning the gap. The CDR3 DNA is TGTGCCAGTACCGCAGGGGCCTCTGGAAACACCATATATTTT. Protein sequence: CASTAGASGNTIYF.

V gene TRBV4-1 combines with J gene TRBJ2-1, with D perhaps assigned TRBD1 or TRBD2 (7 bases each). This CDR3 is built from 16 residues. Trimming removed 3 bases at V and 4 bases at J, with 16 bases between. Per the germline V gene, CDR1 is MGHRA and CDR2 is YSYEKL. The CDR3 nucleotides are TGCGCCAGCAGCCATACACCAGGGGGGGGTTACAATGAGCAGTTCTTC. Translation gives CASSHTPGGGYNEQFF.

This rearrangement joins TRBV28 to TRBJ2-5; D call uncertain. The CDR3 runs to 17 residues. From germline, CDR1 is MDHEN and CDR2 SYDVKM. V was trimmed by 0 bases and J by 2 bases, leaving 16 bases between them. The CDR3 protein is CASSLWRPVGLQETQYF. The CDR3, as DNA: TGTGCCAGCAGTTTATGGCGCCCGGTAGGGTTACAAGAGACCCAGTACTTC.

Worth noting for this clone: The sample contains more than one DNA sequence encoding this CDR3. The chain is built from TRBV10-3 and TRBJ1-2, with D unresolved. Trimming shortened V by 0 bases and J by 2 bases, and 7 bases separated the two germline ends. Germline V gene sequence: CDR1 ENHRY, CDR2 SYGVKD. This CDR3 has 14 amino acids. In nucleotides, the CDR3 is TGTGCCATCAGTGAGTCTCCACCCAACTATGGCTACACCTTC. Its protein product is CAISESPPNYGYTF.

The V and J genes are TRBV5-5 and TRBJ1-1, with unresolved D. The CDR3 totals 12 residues. The V end was cut by 2 bases, the J end by 7 bases, with 9 bases between. Germline assignment: CDR1 SGHKS and CDR2 YYEKEE (reference sequence). The CDR3 reads CASSFRAGEAFF. As DNA, the CDR3 is TGTGCCAGCAGCTTTAGGGCTGGTGAAGCTTTCTTT.

The chain has TRBV30 and TRBJ2-7; D remains ambiguous. Trimming took 0 bases from V and 0 from J, leaving 6 bases between them. The CDR3 totals 13 residues. CDR1 and CDR2 from the germline V gene are GTSNPN and SVGIG (reference sequence). Here the CDR3 reads CAWSVLISYEQYF. CDR3 nucleotides: TGTGCCTGGAGTGTACTGATCTCCTACGAGCAGTACTTC. Supplemented by reference TRBV30 and TRBJ2-7, the full variable domain reads SQTIHQWPATLVQPVGSPLSLECTVEGTSNPNLYWYRQAAGRGLQLLFYSVGIGQISSEVPQNLSASRPQDRQFILSSKKLLLSDSGFYLCAWSVLISYEQYFGPGTRLTVT.

This chain links TRBV27 with TRBJ2-7; 8 bases fit TRBD1. CDR3 length: 14 amino acids. After removal of 6 bases from V and 6 bases from J, the junction contained 10 bases not matched to a gene. Germline values: CDR1 MNHEY, CDR2 SMNVEV (reference sequence). Here the CDR3 DNA reads TGTGCCAGCAGGCCTCTGGGACAGGAAGGCGAGCAGTACTTC. Translating it yields CASRPLGQEGEQYF.